This T cell receptor beta chain was identified in a study of liver allograft versus peripheral blood T cells. Whole-study context: Intrahepatic T cell receptor repertoires from transplanted livers were compared against repertoires in recipients' peripheral blood.

TCRdb redid the calling of the reads with MiXCR, one entry per CDR3 protein. The sample consists of thousands of distinct CDR3 sequences, about 20% of them appearing once. As to this clonotype: The antigen remains unidentified.

Findings and caveats of the study: Repertoires of T cell receptors that resided inside liver allografts reportedly differed from those in peripheral blood.

Germline CDR1 MNHEY, CDR2 SMNVEV (reference sequence). The CDR3 extends over 16 amino acids. The V and J ends lost 8 bases and 5 bases, in that order; junction bases with no gene match: 9. The gene calls are TRBV27 and TRBJ2-5, with 15 nucleotides matching TRBD2. This receptor was obtained from a human patient who had a liver transplant. Some T cells may trace back to the graft donor. CDR3 nucleotide sequence: TGTGCCAGCTCCCCGGGACTAGCGGGGGGTTTGGAGACCCAGTACTTC. Translating it yields CASSPGLAGGLETQYF.